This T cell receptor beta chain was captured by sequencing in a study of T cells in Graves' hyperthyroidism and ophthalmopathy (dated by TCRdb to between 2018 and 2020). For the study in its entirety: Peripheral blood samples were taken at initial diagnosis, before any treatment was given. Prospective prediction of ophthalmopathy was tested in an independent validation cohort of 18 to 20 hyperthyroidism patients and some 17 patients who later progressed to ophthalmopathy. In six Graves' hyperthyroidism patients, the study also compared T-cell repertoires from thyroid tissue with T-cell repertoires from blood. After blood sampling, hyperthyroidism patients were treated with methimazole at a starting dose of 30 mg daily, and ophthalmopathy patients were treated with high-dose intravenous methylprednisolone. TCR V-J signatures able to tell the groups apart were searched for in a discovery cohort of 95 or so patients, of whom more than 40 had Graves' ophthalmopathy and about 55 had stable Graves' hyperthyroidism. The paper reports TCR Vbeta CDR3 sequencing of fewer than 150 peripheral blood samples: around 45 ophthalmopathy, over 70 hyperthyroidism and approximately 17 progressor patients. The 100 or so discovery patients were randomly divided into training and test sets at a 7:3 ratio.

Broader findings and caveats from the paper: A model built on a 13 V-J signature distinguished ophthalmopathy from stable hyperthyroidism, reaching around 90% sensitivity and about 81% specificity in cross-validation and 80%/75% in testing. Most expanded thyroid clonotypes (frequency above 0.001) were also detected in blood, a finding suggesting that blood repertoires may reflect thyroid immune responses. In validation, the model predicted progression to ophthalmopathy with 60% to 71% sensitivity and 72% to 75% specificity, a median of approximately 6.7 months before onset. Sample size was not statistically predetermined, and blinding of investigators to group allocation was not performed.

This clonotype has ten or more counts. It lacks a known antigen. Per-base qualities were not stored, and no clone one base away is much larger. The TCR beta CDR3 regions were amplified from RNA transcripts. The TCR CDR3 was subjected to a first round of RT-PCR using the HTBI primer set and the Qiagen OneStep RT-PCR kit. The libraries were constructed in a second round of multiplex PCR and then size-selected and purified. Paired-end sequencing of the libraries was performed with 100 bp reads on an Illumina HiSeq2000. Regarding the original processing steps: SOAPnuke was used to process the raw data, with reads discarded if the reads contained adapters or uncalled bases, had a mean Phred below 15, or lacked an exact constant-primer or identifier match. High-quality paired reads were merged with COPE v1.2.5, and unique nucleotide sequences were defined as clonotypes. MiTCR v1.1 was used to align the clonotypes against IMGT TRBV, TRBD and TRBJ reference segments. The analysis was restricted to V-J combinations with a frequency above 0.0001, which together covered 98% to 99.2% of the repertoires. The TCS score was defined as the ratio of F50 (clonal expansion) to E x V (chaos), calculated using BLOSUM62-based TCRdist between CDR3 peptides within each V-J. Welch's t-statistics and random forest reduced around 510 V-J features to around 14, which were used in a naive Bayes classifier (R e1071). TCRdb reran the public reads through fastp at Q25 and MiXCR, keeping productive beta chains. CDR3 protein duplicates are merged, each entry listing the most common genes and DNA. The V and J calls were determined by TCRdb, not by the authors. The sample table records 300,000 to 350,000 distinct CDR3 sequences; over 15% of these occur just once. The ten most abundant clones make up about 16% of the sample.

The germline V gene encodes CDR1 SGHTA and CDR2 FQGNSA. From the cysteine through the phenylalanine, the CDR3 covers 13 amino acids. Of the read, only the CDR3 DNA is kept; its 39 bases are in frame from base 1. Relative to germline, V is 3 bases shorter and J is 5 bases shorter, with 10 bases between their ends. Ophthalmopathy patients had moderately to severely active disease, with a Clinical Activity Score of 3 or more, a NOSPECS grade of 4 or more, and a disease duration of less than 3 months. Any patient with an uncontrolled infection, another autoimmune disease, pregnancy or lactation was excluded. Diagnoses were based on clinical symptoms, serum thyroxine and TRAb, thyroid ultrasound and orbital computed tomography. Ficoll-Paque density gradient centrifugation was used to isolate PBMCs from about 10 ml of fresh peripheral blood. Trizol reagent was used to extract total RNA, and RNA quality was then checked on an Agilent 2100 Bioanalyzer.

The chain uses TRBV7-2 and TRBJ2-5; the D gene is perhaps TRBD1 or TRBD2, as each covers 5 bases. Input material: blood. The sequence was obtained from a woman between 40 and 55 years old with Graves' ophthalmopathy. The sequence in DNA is TGTGCCAGCAGCTTGGGGCGGGTCGAGACCCAGTACTTC. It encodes CASSLGRVETQYF.